This record concerns one TCR beta chain sequence. The sample originates from a study of blood T cell repertoires in COVID-19. For the study at large: T cells, B-cell-depleted T cells, or PBMCs supplied cDNA or gDNA.

V was clipped by 3 bases and J by 5 bases; unmatched bases: 7. CDR3 length: 15 residues. The germline gives CDR1 SGHVS, CDR2 FNYEAQ. How the authors handled the data: Nucleated cell number was recorded as an estimate derived from reference gene primer amplification. Clones were read by immunoSEQ multiplex PCR, and TCRdb kept only the in-frame ones, dropping some. The V and J calls and clone size were taken over from that table, and D and trimming were inferred from the DNA. The sample has about 33,000 clones, just over 85% seen once; the top ten hold about 6.3%. Sample: peripheral blood. This chain uses TRBV7-6 with TRBJ1-3; TRBD1 aligns across 7 bases. This TCR derives from a human donor in a cohort sampled during active COVID-19. The CDR3 region has the DNA TGTGCCAGCAGCTTTGGTATACAGGGGCGAAACACCATATATTTT. Translation gives CASSFGIQGRNTIYF.